These 21 T cell receptor beta chains were all obtained from the same sample, sequenced in a study of molecular identifiers for immune sequencing clone quantification. TCRdb used MiXCR to reprocess the PCR reads, holding one entry per CDR3 protein. The table includes over 600,000 distinct CDR3 sequences, just under 20% detected once. Specimen: naive CD8+ T cells from blood, with Jurkat cell RNA spiked in. Described subset: FACS-sorted CD8+CD4-CCR7+CD45RA+ naive T cells. The receptors were gathered from a human donor in good health. Some libraries in this study had Jurkat cell RNA spiked in.

The sample holds many counts of this clonotype. This CDR3 is CASSYPSGTGGYEQYF. The CDR3 DNA sequence: TGTGCCAGCAGTTACCCATCCGGGACAGGGGGCTACGAGCAGTACTTC. This sequence joins TRBV6-5 and TRBJ2-7, with 11 positions matching TRBD1. The V and J ends lost 2 bases and 3 bases, in that order; junction bases with no gene match: 6. This CDR3 spans 16 amino acids. Looked up from germline, CDR1 is MNHEY and CDR2 is SVGAGI.

The table lists this clonotype with a few counts. The J gene is TRBJ2-2, the V gene TRBV12-3 or TRBV12-4; tentatively, D is TRBD2 (6 bases). Trimming stripped 3 bases from V and 6 bases from J, with 11 bases between. The CDR3 has 14 residues. In DNA form, the CDR3 reads TGTGCCAGCAGTTTGGCGGGACGTTCCGGGGAGCTGTTTTTT. Its translation: CASSLAGRSGELFF.

This clonotype was seen repeatedly, ten times or more. The chain joins TRBV13 to TRBJ2-7, with 9 bases fitting TRBD2. J was trimmed by 5 bases and V by 7 bases; bases with no gene match: 21. The CDR3 runs 18 residues. CDR1 is PRHDT, CDR2 FYEKMQ, per germline (reference sequence). In nucleotides, the CDR3 is TGTGCCAGCAAGTCTTTTGGTAGCGGGAGTGGGGTAACCCACGAGCAGTACTTC. Translating gives CASKSFGSGSGVTHEQYF.

Ten or more counts support this clonotype. The V gene is TRBV7-9, the J gene TRBJ2-5, with 7 positions matching TRBD1. Germline loops: CDR1 SEHNR, CDR2 FQNEAQ (reference sequence). The CDR3 spans 14 residues. After removal of 8 bases from V and 3 bases from J, the junction contained 9 bases not matched to a gene. CDR3 sequence reads: CASGQGEGEETQYF. In DNA form, the CDR3 reads TGTGCCAGCGGCCAGGGGGAAGGGGAAGAGACCCAGTACTTC.

Worth noting for this clonotype: Since a much larger clone is just one base distant, this may be a read error. This sequence joins TRBV4-1 and TRBJ1-5; D possibly corresponds to TRBD1 (5 bases). Germline values: CDR1 MGHRA, CDR2 YSYEKL. Trimming took 5 bases from V and 3 from J, leaving 14 bases between them. The CDR3 is made up of 15 amino acids. The CDR3 coding sequence is TGCGCCAGCAGCGACCAGACAGATAACAATCAGCCCCAGCATTTT. Its translation: CASSDQTDNNQPQHF.

The sample holds many counts of this clonotype. This sequence joins TRBV27 and TRBJ2-5; no reliable D call. CDR3 length: 16 amino acids. The germline gives CDR1 MNHEY, CDR2 SMNVEV (reference sequence). The ends were cut back, 4 bases at V and 2 bases at J, with 17 bases in the middle. The CDR3 bases are TGTGCCAGCAGTTCGCCATCGGTAGAACAACAAGAGACCCAGTACTTC. Translation gives CASSSPSVEQQETQYF.

This clonotype was seen only a few times. A read error may explain this, as a much larger clone is one base away. The rearrangement joins TRBV29-1 to TRBJ1-1; D is unclear. The CDR3 sequence is 14 residues long. Germline V CDR1 and CDR2: SQVTM, ANQGSEA. The CDR3 region has the DNA TGCAGCGTCGAGGGAGAGGAACTGAACACTGAAGCTCTCTTT. It codes for CSVEGEELNTEALF.

V usage is TRBV7-6 and J usage is TRBJ2-3, with D maybe TRBD1 (8 bases). V gave up 5 bases and J gave up 6 bases, with 15 bases separating them. Germline CDR1 and CDR2: SGHVS and FNYEAQ. This CDR3 is 14 amino acids long. The CDR3 protein is CASSPGQGGDTQYF. The CDR3 bases are TGTGCCAGCAGCCCCGGACAGGGAGGGGATACGCAGTATTTT.

The rearrangement uses TRBV27 and TRBJ2-2; TRBD2 matches 11 bases. The germline gives CDR1 MNHEY, CDR2 SMNVEV (reference sequence). Unmatched junction bases numbered 6, after V lost 2 bases and J lost 7 bases. The CDR3 length is 16 residues. The CDR3 region has the DNA TGTGCCAGCAGTTTAAATCTAGCGGGAGGAATCGGGGAGCTGTTTTTT. Protein: CASSLNLAGGIGELFF.

In this sample, this clonotype turned up a few times. V gene TRBV4-1 combines with J gene TRBJ2-1; TRBD1 matches at 7 bases. This CDR3 has 14 amino acids. Germline V CDR1 and CDR2: MGHRA, YSYEKL. Unmatched junction bases numbered 5, after V lost 2 bases and J lost 7 bases. The chain's CDR3 is CASSQTPGGNEQFF. The CDR3, as DNA: TGCGCCAGCAGCCAAACTCCAGGGGGAAATGAGCAGTTCTTC.

This clonotype was observed many times. The J gene is TRBJ1-2, the V gene TRBV7-9; maybe TRBD1 (6 bases). The CDR3 spans 15 residues. V gave up 0 bases and J gave up 4 bases, with 12 bases separating them. CDR1 is SEHNR and CDR2 is FQNEAQ in the germline V gene (reference sequence). CDR3: CASSLAGTLPYGYTF. The DNA for the CDR3 is TGTGCCAGCAGCTTAGCCGGGACACTTCCCTATGGCTACACCTTC.

As to this clonotype: Since a much larger clone is just one base distant, this may be a read error. The chain links TRBV7-7 to TRBJ2-7; no definite D call. V shed 5 bases and J shed 1 base, with 15 bases lying between them. Germline CDR1 is SSHAT and CDR2 is FNYEAQ (reference sequence). The CDR3 has 15 residues. The CDR3 DNA follows: TGTGCCAGCAGCCCGGCCCTAGGGTGGTCCTACGAGCAGTACTTC. As protein: CASSPALGWSYEQYF.

This clonotype was counted ten times or more. The rearrangement joins TRBV12-3 or TRBV12-4 to TRBJ2-3; the D is unclear. V was cut by 7 bases and J by 0 bases, with 11 bases left in between. The CDR3 has 14 amino acids. The CDR3 region has the DNA TGTGCCAGCACCACCCCGGCTAGCACAGATACGCAGTATTTT. Translating it yields CASTTPASTDTQYF.

There are a few counts of this clonotype. The chain carries TRBV4-1 and TRBJ1-1; D is ambiguous. CDR1 MGHRA and CDR2 YSYEKL come from the germline V gene. This CDR3 contains 15 residues. Trimming cost V 0 bases and J 1 base, with 9 bases left between them. The CDR3 DNA reads TGCGCCAGCAGCCAAGACTGGCGGACGAACACTGAAGCTTTCTTT. This sequence encodes CASSQDWRTNTEAFF.

This clonotype was counted only a few times. This sequence joins TRBV6-1 and TRBJ2-3, with TRBD1 matching 10 bases. The CDR3 loop spans 18 amino acids. Trimming took 6 bases from V and 3 from J; bases not matched to a gene: 15. Germline CDR1 and CDR2: MNHNS and SASEGT. The chain's CDR3 is CASSAEGQGIGWTDTQYF. CDR3 nucleotide sequence: TGTGCCAGCAGCGCAGAGGGACAGGGGATAGGTTGGACAGATACGCAGTATTTT.

The table lists this clonotype with many counts. This chain joins TRBV2 and TRBJ1-5; D perhaps matches TRBD1 (5 bases). Trimming cost V 2 bases and J 6 bases, with 14 bases left between them. Germline lookup yields CDR1 SNHLY and CDR2 FYNNEI. The CDR3 runs 15 residues. Written as DNA, the CDR3 is TGTGCCAGCAGTGAAAGGGGCCCCAGTTTTCAGCCCCAGCATTTT. This encodes CASSERGPSFQPQHF. Full variable domain (rest looked up from reference TRBV2 and TRBJ1-5): EPEVTQTPSHQVTQMGQEVILRCVPISNHLYFYWYRQILGQKVEFLVSFYNNEISEKSEIFDDQFSVERPDGSNFTLKIRSTKLEDSAMYFCASSERGPSFQPQHFGDGTRLSIL.

As concerns this clonotype: A read error may produce the germline difference seen at one junction end. The chain joins TRBV12-3 or TRBV12-4 to TRBJ1-1; no clear D gene. The CDR3 extends over 13 amino acids. DNA of the CDR3: TGTGCCAGCGGTTTAATCTTCGGTAACGAAGCTTTCTTT. Its protein product is CASGLIFGNEAFF.

A remark on this clonotype: A much larger clonotype is one base distant, so this may be a read error. In this CDR3 the conserved last residue, phenylalanine or tryptophan, is missing, so a read error is likely. The chain is built from TRBV7-9 and TRBJ2-7, with D possibly being TRBD1 or TRBD2 (6 bases each). Germline CDR1 reads SEHNR; CDR2 reads FQNEAQ (reference sequence). The V and J ends lost 5 bases and 2 bases respectively, with 10 bases between them. This CDR3 is built from 13 residues. The CDR3 here is CASSGGGAYEQYL. CDR3 sequence (DNA): TGTGCCAGCAGCGGGGGCGGGGCCTACGAGCAGTACCTC.

V is TRBV9 and J is TRBJ2-3, with 11 bases that match TRBD2. The CDR3 length is 20 residues. Germline CDR1 SGDLS, CDR2 YYNGEE. Trimming at V came to 0 bases and at J to 2 bases, leaving 14 bases not matched to a gene. The CDR3 coding sequence is TGTGCCAGCAGCGTAGCCGGACGCCTAGCGGGAGGAATTACCACAGATACGCAGTATTTT. It translates to CASSVAGRLAGGITTDTQYF.

This clonotype was recorded many times. The chain recombines TRBV12-3 or TRBV12-4 with TRBJ1-5, with 9 nucleotides matching TRBD1. This CDR3 has 17 amino acids. V was pared by 5 bases and J by 6 bases, with 14 bases of the junction left unmatched. In DNA, the CDR3 is TGTGCCAGCAGTGTAAGGTCATTACAGGGGGCCGGTCAGCCCCAGCATTTT. This sequence encodes CASSVRSLQGAGQPQHF.

This clonotype was seen at least ten times. This chain uses TRBV12-3 or TRBV12-4 with TRBJ1-6; D remains ambiguous. The CDR3 spans 20 residues. Trimming took off 1 base at V and 0 bases at J, with 19 bases between the two ends. The CDR3 bases are TGTGCCAGCAGTTTAGGGCCCCCACAAGGCTTCAGCTCCTATAATTCACCCCTCCACTTT. Translated, it gives CASSLGPPQGFSSYNSPLHF.